One sample yielded the 28 T cell receptor beta chains listed below, sequenced in a study of T cells in Graves' hyperthyroidism and ophthalmopathy. Amplification of TCR beta CDR3 regions was performed using RNA transcripts as template. The TCR CDR3 first-round RT-PCR relied on the HTBI primer set. TCRdb re-derived calls from the multiplex PCR reads in MiXCR, one entry per CDR3 protein. The sample consists of 500,000 to 600,000 distinct CDR3 sequences, around 46% of them appearing once. Sequencing was performed on peripheral blood or thyroid tissue (not recorded which). These receptors came from a woman aged 18-29 years with Graves' hyperthyroidism.

The table lists this clonotype with many counts. The V gene is TRBV19, the J gene TRBJ1-1; the D is unclear. The CDR3 is made up of 14 amino acids. The V and J ends lost 7 bases and 4 bases respectively, with 16 bases between them. Germline loops: CDR1 LNHDA, CDR2 SQIVND (reference sequence). The DNA for the CDR3 is TGTGCCAGTACCCTCGGGGATAGGAGCACTGAAGCTTTCTTT. Translation: CASTLGDRSTEAFF. The entire variable domain, with the rest obtained from reference TRBV19 and TRBJ1-1, is as follows: DGGITQSPKYLFRKEGQNVTLSCEQNLNHDAMYWYRQDPGQGLRLIYYSQIVNDFQKGDIAEGYSVSREKKESFPLTVTSAQKNPTAFYLCASTLGDRSTEAFFGQGTRLTVV.

The genes are TRBV29-1 and TRBJ1-5, with TRBD1 matching over 9 bases. This CDR3 is 12 amino acids long. Unmatched junction bases numbered 13, after V lost 8 bases and J lost 14 bases. Germline V gives CDR1 SQVTM, CDR2 ANQGSEA. In DNA form, the CDR3 reads TGCAGCACCACGGGACAGGGAAGTTACGAGCATTTT. Translating it yields CSTTGQGSYEHF.

This clonotype was seen repeatedly, ten times or more. J is TRBJ1-3 and V is TRBV7-2; TRBD1 aligns across 7 bases. The CDR3 is 16 amino acids. Germline CDR1 reads SGHTA; CDR2 reads FQGNSA. Germline trimming cut 5 bases from V and 0 bases from J; bases unmatched to any gene: 7. The DNA of the CDR3 is TGTGCCAGCAGCCTCAACCGACAGGGCTCTGGAAACACCATATATTTT. This gives the protein CASSLNRQGSGNTIYF. The full variable domain, its missing parts supplied by reference TRBV7-2 and TRBJ1-3, is GAGVSQSPSNKVTEKGKDVELRCDPISGHTALYWYRQSLGQGLEFLIYFQGNSAPDKSGLPSDRFSAERTGGSVSTLTIQRTQQEDSAVYLCASSLNRQGSGNTIYFGEGSWLTVV.

The chain is built from TRBV27 and TRBJ2-7, with TRBD1 matching over 8 bases. Germline-derived CDR1 and CDR2 are MNHEY and SMNVEV (reference sequence). The CDR3 loop spans 15 amino acids. The ends lost 5 bases at V and 6 bases at J; junction bases unmatched: 12. CDR3 residues: CASSLSETGDGEQYF. The CDR3 DNA follows: TGTGCCAGCAGTCTCTCCGAGACAGGGGATGGCGAGCAGTACTTC.

The chain employs TRBV24-1 and TRBJ2-5; 7 bases map to TRBD2. Germline V gene lookup returns CDR1 KGHDR and CDR2 SFDVKD. The CDR3 contains 16 residues. Trimming took 5 bases from V and 5 from J; bases not matched to a gene: 13. CDR3 loop: CATSGSQTSLTETQYF. DNA for the CDR3: TGTGCCACCAGTGGTTCGCAGACTAGCTTGACGGAGACCCAGTACTTC.

The chain employs TRBV11-3 and TRBJ2-7, with D perhaps matching TRBD1 (6 bases). Looked up from germline, CDR1 is SGHNT and CDR2 is YENEEA. CDR3 length: 15 residues. V lost 7 bases and J lost 4, with 20 bases in between. This chain's CDR3 is CASTPQAGDGYEQYF. The CDR3 DNA reads TGTGCCAGCACCCCTCAGGCAGGGGACGGGTACGAGCAGTACTTC.

This clonotype was observed at least ten times. J is TRBJ2-7 and V is TRBV20-1; 9 bases are a match to TRBD2. This CDR3 has 14 residues. J gave up 3 bases and V 5 bases, and 8 bases lay outside the gene matches. Germline V lookup: CDR1 DFQATT, CDR2 SNEGSKA (reference sequence). The CDR3 coding sequence is TGCAGTGCTCACAAGGGACTAGCAGACTACGAGCAGTACTTC. It specifies CSAHKGLADYEQYF.

This chain uses TRBV24-1 with TRBJ1-4, with no clear D. Germline V gene sequence: CDR1 KGHDR, CDR2 SFDVKD. The CDR3 sequence is 13 residues long. With 3 bases removed from V and 4 bases from J, the gap between germline ends came to 5 bases. This chain's CDR3 is CATSDTDNEKLFF. For the CDR3, the DNA is TGTGCCACCAGTGATACGGATAATGAAAAACTGTTTTTT.

This clonotype was observed many times. This chain links TRBV2 with TRBJ1-6; TRBD1 is a possible D gene (6 bases). Trimming shortened V by 4 bases and J by 5 bases, and 12 bases separated the two germline ends. The CDR3 loop spans 15 amino acids. CDR1 and CDR2 from the germline V gene are SNHLY and FYNNEI. CDR3 sequence: CASSVRQDHNSPLHF. CDR3 DNA sequence: TGTGCCAGCAGTGTGCGACAGGACCATAATTCACCCCTCCACTTT.

This clonotype was detected many times. The gene calls are TRBV5-1 and TRBJ1-2, with no clear D. The CDR3 contains 14 residues. The germline V and J ends were trimmed by 2 bases and 5 bases, with 13 bases remaining between them. Germline-derived CDR1 and CDR2 are SGHRS and YFSETQ. The CDR3 sequence: CASSLSRRFYGYTF. CDR3 in DNA: TGCGCCAGCAGCTTAAGCCGACGGTTTTATGGCTACACCTTC.

This clonotype turned up a few times. The gene calls are TRBV10-3 and TRBJ2-5, with 8 bases matching TRBD2. V lost 3 bases to trimming and J lost 0 bases; unmatched junction nucleotides: 3. This CDR3 contains 15 residues. Germline lookup yields CDR1 ENHRY and CDR2 SYGVKD. CDR3 in DNA: TGTGCCATCAGTGACGGCGGGGGGTACCAAGAGACCCAGTACTTC. Translated, it gives CAISDGGGYQETQYF.

DNA for the CDR3: TGTGCCAGCAGCGTAGCAAGCCAACCCCCGGATACGCAGTATTTT. It translates to CASSVASQPPDTQYF. The chain combines TRBV9 with TRBJ2-3; no clear D. CDR3 length equals 15 residues. The V end was cut by 0 bases, the J end by 6 bases, with 14 bases between. Germline loops: CDR1 SGDLS, CDR2 YYNGEE.

There are many counts of this clonotype. This chain joins TRBV11-3 and TRBJ2-5; D is unresolved. Per the germline V gene, CDR1 is SGHNT and CDR2 is YENEEA. This CDR3 has 14 amino acids. V shed 4 bases and J shed 7 bases, with 16 bases lying between them. CDR3 loop: CASSSSYPVGTQYF. The CDR3 DNA is TGTGCCAGCAGCTCCTCCTACCCGGTGGGGACCCAGTACTTC.

This clonotype was counted at least ten times. The rearrangement joins TRBV11-2 to TRBJ2-7; 7 bases agree with TRBD1. CDR1 is SGHAT and CDR2 is FQNNGV in the germline V gene. The ends lost 1 base at V and 5 bases at J; junction bases unmatched: 5. The CDR3 extends over 14 amino acids. CDR3 sequence (DNA): TGTGCCAGCAGCTTAGGTCCGACAGGGCACGAGCAGTACTTC. Amino acid sequence: CASSLGPTGHEQYF.

There are a few counts of this clonotype. This sequence joins TRBV7-2 and TRBJ2-7; D is undetermined. Per germline, CDR1 SGHTA and CDR2 FQGNSA. The CDR3 consists of 15 residues. Trimming cost V 8 bases and J 0 bases, with 17 bases left between them. CDR3 DNA sequence: TGTGCCAGCGGACCGGAACTGTTTAACTCCTACGAGCAGTACTTC. Translating gives CASGPELFNSYEQYF.

The chain has TRBV7-3 and TRBJ2-3, with D possibly matching TRBD2 (6 bases). The CDR3 is 13 residues long. The germline CDR1 and CDR2 sequences are SGHTA and FQGTGA. V was pared by 4 bases and J by 4 bases, with 9 bases between. DNA for the CDR3: TGTGCCAGCAGCTCTGGGACTCCAGATACGCAGTATTTT. It translates to CASSSGTPDTQYF.

The rearrangement uses TRBV19 and TRBJ2-7; D might be TRBD2 (6 bases). CDR3 length: 14 residues. Trimming cost V 3 bases and J 5 bases, with 14 bases left between them. Germline V CDR1 and CDR2: LNHDA, SQIVND (reference sequence). CDR3 coding DNA: TGTGCCAGTAGTATGCTGGGAGGCGTCCACGAGCAGTACTTC. Amino acids: CASSMLGGVHEQYF.

The sample holds many counts of this clonotype. The chain links TRBV29-1 to TRBJ2-2; D ambiguous. CDR3 length: 12 amino acids. The germline V gene has CDR1 SQVTM and CDR2 ANQGSEA. The ends were cut back, 4 bases at V and 1 base at J, with 4 bases in the middle. The CDR3 region is CSVGQNTGELFF. The CDR3 bases are TGCAGCGTTGGCCAGAACACCGGGGAGCTGTTTTTT.

This chain connects TRBV19 to TRBJ2-5, with D perhaps given as TRBD1 or TRBD2 (6 bases each). The CDR3 extends over 15 amino acids. The germline V gene encodes CDR1 LNHDA and CDR2 SQIVND (reference sequence). V gave up 7 bases and J gave up 5 bases, with 20 bases separating them. The CDR3 protein is CASKGVLAVGETQYF. The CDR3 coding sequence is TGTGCCAGTAAGGGGGTACTAGCAGTCGGGGAGACCCAGTACTTC.

The chain uses TRBV11-3 and TRBJ2-7; 12 bases are a match to TRBD2. Germline lookup yields CDR1 SGHNT and CDR2 YENEEA. With 5 bases clipped from V and 2 bases from J, the junction kept 4 bases outside the gene matches. This CDR3 region has 15 residues. CDR3 amino acids: CASSQTSGGTYEQYF. As DNA, the CDR3 is TGTGCCAGCAGCCAAACTAGCGGGGGGACCTACGAGCAGTACTTC.

V is TRBV9 and J is TRBJ2-5, with 7 bases lining up with TRBD1. This CDR3 comprises 13 residues. Trimming cost V 0 bases and J 5 bases; bases outside gene matches: 1. CDR1 is SGDLS, CDR2 YYNGEE, per germline. CDR3 sequence (DNA): TGTGCCAGCAGCGTAGTACAGGGGGAGACCCAGTACTTC. Translated, it gives CASSVVQGETQYF.

This clonotype came up many times. The CDR3 here is CAISEAGSTGTQYF. The CDR3 bases are TGTGCCATCAGTGAGGCAGGGAGTACCGGGACCCAGTACTTC. The rearrangement uses TRBV10-3 and TRBJ2-5, with D perhaps TRBD1 or TRBD2 (5 bases each). Germline CDR1 is ENHRY and CDR2 is SYGVKD. With 2 bases removed from V and 7 bases from J, the gap between germline ends came to 14 bases. The CDR3 is made up of 14 amino acids.

The chain couples TRBV7-1 to TRBJ2-5; 8 positions match TRBD2. TRBV7-1 carries the ORF label, with uncertain function. With 7 bases clipped from V and 5 bases from J, the junction kept 6 bases outside the gene matches. The CDR3 covers 13 residues. Here the CDR3 DNA reads TGTGCCAGCATCAGCGGGAGTCGCGAGACCCAGTACTTC. Protein sequence: CASISGSRETQYF.

The V gene is TRBV16, the J gene TRBJ1-2, with 9 bases that match TRBD1. Germline values: CDR1 KGHSY, CDR2 FQNENV. The CDR3 is 14 amino acids. The J segment lost 2 bases and the V segment lost 3 bases, leaving 1 base of the junction unmatched. DNA of the CDR3: TGTGCCAGCAGCCACGGGACAGGGAACTATGGCTACACCTTC. Translation: CASSHGTGNYGYTF.

V is TRBV20-1 and J is TRBJ2-7; 13 bases agree with TRBD2. The CDR3 is 13 amino acids. Trimming took 4 bases from V and 4 from J; bases not matched to a gene: 1. The germline gives CDR1 DFQATT, CDR2 SNEGSKA (reference sequence). The CDR3 region is CSATGLAGYEQYF. DNA of the CDR3: TGCAGTGCTACGGGACTAGCGGGATACGAGCAGTACTTC.

A word on this clonotype: Given a much more abundant clone one base away, this may be a read error. The chain joins TRBV20-1 to TRBJ2-7; TRBD2 agrees at 10 bases. The V gene's germline CDR1 is DFQATT and CDR2 SNEGSKA (reference sequence). This CDR3 region has 14 residues. In DNA form, the CDR3 reads TGCAGTGCTTCGACTAGCGGGCACTTCTCCGAGCGGTACTTC. Protein product: CSASTSGHFSERYF.

The rearrangement uses TRBV20-1 and TRBJ2-5, with 14 bases lining up with TRBD2. V gave up 5 bases and J gave up 5 bases; unmatched junction bases: 7. Germline CDR1 and CDR2: DFQATT and SNEGSKA (reference sequence). This CDR3 is 15 amino acids long. CDR3 nucleotide sequence: TGCAGTGCTCCCGGGACTAGCGGGAGTTTGGAGACCCAGTACTTC. Its protein product is CSAPGTSGSLETQYF.

In this sample, this clonotype turned up many times. The chain's CDR3 is CASSSETSGTQYF. The CDR3 DNA reads as TGTGCCAGCAGCTCCGAGACTAGCGGGACCCAGTACTTC. The V and J genes are TRBV7-3 and TRBJ2-5; 9 nucleotides agree with TRBD2. Germline CDR1 reads SGHTA; CDR2 reads FQGTGA. J lost 7 bases, V lost 4 bases, and 4 bases had no gene match. This CDR3 has 13 residues.